The 20 T cell receptor beta chains in this list originate from one sample, sequenced in a study of blood T cell repertoires in COVID-19. Clones were read by immunoSEQ multiplex PCR, and TCRdb kept only the in-frame ones, dropping some. Of about 210,000 clones in the sample, 86% were seen once. The sequencing input was PBMCs or T cells enriched from blood (not recorded which). These receptors originate from a man in his forties with acute COVID-19.

The chain is built from TRBV7-6 and TRBJ2-2, with 9 bases lining up with TRBD2. The CDR3 consists of 17 residues. V trimming: 8 bases; J trimming: 4 bases; junction bases outside the gene matches: 14. Per the germline V gene, CDR1 is SGHVS and CDR2 is FNYEAQ. CDR3: CASVDHPLAGATGELFF. The CDR3 nucleotides are TGTGCCAGCGTTGATCACCCCTTAGCGGGAGCCACCGGGGAGCTGTTTTTT. Together with reference TRBV7-6 and TRBJ2-2, the CDR3 gives the full variable domain: GAGVSQSPRYKVTKRGQDVALRCDPISGHVSLYWYRQALGQGPEFLTYFNYEAQQDKSGLPNDRFSAERPEGSISTLTIQRTEQRDSAMYRCASVDHPLAGATGELFFGEGSRLTVL.

This chain uses TRBV12-3 or TRBV12-4 with TRBJ2-1; TRBD2 matches 8 bases. Germline trimming cut 6 bases from V and 6 bases from J; bases unmatched to any gene: 1. The CDR3 sequence is 12 residues long. Written as DNA, the CDR3 is TGTGCCAGCAGGGGGACTAGCAATGAGCAGTTCTTC. This gives the protein CASRGTSNEQFF.

The chain carries TRBV11-2 and TRBJ2-5; D not resolved. V was trimmed by 1 base and J by 3 bases, leaving 9 bases between them. Germline V CDR1 and CDR2: SGHAT, FQNNGV. The CDR3 sequence is 14 residues long. The CDR3 DNA follows: TGTGCCAGCAGCTTAGGCCCAACTAAAGAGACCCAGTACTTC. Encoded protein: CASSLGPTKETQYF.

The V call is TRBV3-1 (or the pseudogene TRBV3-2), the J call TRBJ1-5, with D possibly matching TRBD1 (5 bases). CDR3 size: 16 residues. Trimming cost V 0 bases and J 3 bases, with 12 bases left between them. CDR1 is LGHDT, CDR2 YNNKEL, per germline (reference sequence). The CDR3 region has the DNA TGTGCCAGCAGCCAAGATCATACAGGATCCAATCAGCCCCAGCATTTT. Translated: CASSQDHTGSNQPQHF.

The rearrangement uses TRBV7-8 and TRBJ2-5, with 9 bases lining up with TRBD1. Looked up from germline, CDR1 is SGHVS and CDR2 is FQNEAQ. CDR3 size: 14 residues. J was trimmed by 5 bases and V by 5 bases; bases with no gene match: 6. CDR3 in amino acids: CASSRDREAETQYF. For the CDR3, the DNA is TGTGCCAGCAGCCGGGACAGGGAGGCGGAGACCCAGTACTTC.

This chain uses TRBV7-8 with TRBJ2-1, with 8 positions matching TRBD2. The CDR3 loop spans 15 amino acids. In germline, CDR1 is SGHVS, CDR2 FQNEAQ. V lost 2 bases, J lost 3 bases, and 3 bases stayed unmatched. The CDR3 sequence: CASSLTGGLYNEQFF. The CDR3 nucleotides read TGTGCCAGCAGCTTAACGGGAGGGCTCTACAATGAGCAGTTCTTC.

The chain employs TRBV18 and TRBJ2-7; no clear D gene. Germline CDR1 reads KGHSH; CDR2 reads LQKENI. With 6 bases removed from V and 4 bases from J, the gap between germline ends came to 22 bases. The CDR3 contains 16 residues. CDR3 amino acids: CASSLKAGVNKYEQYF. The CDR3 DNA follows: TGTGCCAGCTCCCTAAAGGCTGGAGTTAATAAGTACGAGCAGTACTTC. Full variable domain (outside the CDR3, taken from reference TRBV18 and TRBJ2-7): NAGVMQNPRHLVRRRGQEARLRCSPMKGHSHVYWYRQLPEEGLKFMVYLQKENIIDESGMPKERFSAEFPKEGPSILRIQQVVRGDSAAYFCASSLKAGVNKYEQYFGPGTRLTVT.

For the CDR3, the DNA is TGTGCCAGCAGTTTATACCCAGGGACAGGGGGTGAAGCTTTCTTT. It codes for CASSLYPGTGGEAFF. The V call is TRBV27, the J call TRBJ1-1; 11 bases are a match to TRBD1. The CDR3 spans 15 residues. The junction had 5 bases not matched to a gene; V was cut back by 1 base and J by 7 bases. Germline V gene lookup returns CDR1 MNHEY and CDR2 SMNVEV (reference sequence).

The chain combines TRBV14 with TRBJ2-7, with TRBD2 matching over 10 bases. This CDR3 region has 15 residues. Germline CDR1 reads SGHDN; CDR2 reads FVKESK. V dropped 9 bases and J dropped 1; count of bases not matched to a gene: 9. The CDR3 protein is CASGVAGGFSYEQYF. Here the CDR3 DNA reads TGTGCCAGTGGTGTAGCGGGAGGATTTTCCTACGAGCAGTACTTC.

The gene calls are TRBV19 and TRBJ1-5; 7 bases match TRBD1. This CDR3 is 17 amino acids long. Trimming cost V 5 bases and J 0 bases; bases outside gene matches: 10. The germline V gene encodes CDR1 LNHDA and CDR2 SQIVND (reference sequence). This chain's CDR3 is CASSPPQGVFSNQPQHF. DNA for the CDR3: TGTGCCAGTAGTCCCCCCCAGGGGGTATTTAGCAATCAGCCCCAGCATTTT.

The V gene is TRBV27, the J gene TRBJ2-1; TRBD2 aligns across 9 bases. Trimming took 5 bases from V and 4 from J; bases not matched to a gene: 9. This CDR3 has 16 amino acids. CDR1 is MNHEY and CDR2 is SMNVEV in the germline V gene (reference sequence). CDR3 sequence: CASSPPTSGAYNEQFF. The CDR3 DNA reads as TGTGCCAGCAGTCCACCGACTAGCGGAGCATACAATGAGCAGTTCTTC.

J is TRBJ2-7 and V is TRBV4-2; 14 bases line up with TRBD2. From germline, CDR1 is LGHNA and CDR2 YNFKEQ. The CDR3 spans 15 residues. V gave up 5 bases and J gave up 6 bases; unmatched junction bases: 6. For the CDR3, the DNA is TGTGCCAGCAGCTCCAGACTAGCGGGAGGGAGCGAGCAGTACTTC. Protein: CASSSRLAGGSEQYF.

V gene TRBV7-3 combines with J gene TRBJ2-2; 9 bases align to TRBD1. CDR3 length equals 14 residues. V lost 2 bases to trimming and J lost 6 bases; unmatched junction nucleotides: 1. The germline V gene encodes CDR1 SGHTA and CDR2 FQGTGA. CDR3 in amino acids: CASSLGTGPGELFF. The CDR3 DNA is TGTGCCAGCAGCTTAGGGACAGGGCCCGGGGAGCTGTTTTTT. Together with reference TRBV7-3 and TRBJ2-2, the CDR3 gives the full variable domain: GAGVSQTPSNKVTEKGKYVELRCDPISGHTALYWYRQSLGQGPEFLIYFQGTGAADDSGLPNDRFFAVRPEGSVSTLKIQRTERGDSAVYLCASSLGTGPGELFFGEGSRLTVL.

The V call is TRBV10-3, the J call TRBJ2-2, with 8 bases matching TRBD2. J lost 6 bases, V lost 10 bases, and 22 bases had no gene match. The CDR3 totals 18 residues. The germline CDR1 and CDR2 sequences are ENHRY and SYGVKD. CDR3 bases: TGTGCCACCGCCCCTGTTACGGGAGGGCCTGGTCCGGCCGGGGAGCTGTTTTTT. Amino acids: CATAPVTGGPGPAGELFF.

This chain links TRBV27 with TRBJ2-7, with 7 bases lining up with TRBD2. V was clipped by 5 bases and J by 0 bases; unmatched bases: 10. This CDR3 comprises 16 residues. CDR1 is MNHEY, CDR2 SMNVEV, per germline (reference sequence). CDR3 in amino acids: CASSEIFGGSSYEQYF. CDR3 DNA sequence: TGTGCCAGCAGTGAGATCTTCGGGGGGAGCTCCTACGAGCAGTACTTC.

The gene calls are TRBV7-8 and TRBJ2-6; no reliable D call. Trimming removed 1 base at V and 0 bases at J, with 13 bases between. Germline values: CDR1 SGHVS, CDR2 FQNEAQ. CDR3 size: 18 residues. The CDR3 region is CASSLVFGPRSGANVLTF. DNA of the CDR3: TGTGCCAGCAGCTTAGTCTTTGGGCCACGCTCTGGGGCCAACGTCCTGACTTTC.

The chain joins TRBV7-2 to TRBJ2-7; tentatively, D is TRBD2 (6 bases). The CDR3 length is 14 residues. V lost 0 bases and J lost 3, with 9 bases in between. Germline lookup yields CDR1 SGHTA and CDR2 FQGNSA. The CDR3 nucleotides are TGTGCCAGCAGCTTAGCATGGCGGGACTACGAGCAGTACTTC. It specifies CASSLAWRDYEQYF.

The J gene is TRBJ1-2, the V gene TRBV6-2 or TRBV6-3; D is unclear. This CDR3 has 14 amino acids. The germline V gene encodes CDR1 MNHEY and CDR2 SVGEGT. V dropped 0 bases and J dropped 4 bases, with 9 bases sitting between them. The CDR3 is CASSYSPRSYGYTF. The CDR3 nucleotides are TGTGCCAGCAGTTACTCGCCACGGAGCTATGGCTACACCTTC.

This clone was seen a handful of times. This rearrangement joins TRBV12-3 or TRBV12-4 to TRBJ1-3; D not certain. CDR3 length: 13 residues. V was clipped by 4 bases and J by 2 bases, with 6 bases between them. The CDR3 reads CASSSQAGNTIYF. The CDR3 DNA is TGTGCCAGCAGTTCACAAGCTGGAAACACCATATATTTT.

This clone has just a few counts. The chain has TRBV6-5 and TRBJ2-5, with 7 bases lining up with TRBD1. CDR1 is MNHEY and CDR2 is SVGAGI in the germline V gene. The ends lost 5 bases at V and 4 bases at J; junction bases unmatched: 4. The CDR3 runs 13 residues. The CDR3 protein is CASSRRQGETQYF. The CDR3, as DNA: TGTGCCAGCAGTAGAAGACAGGGAGAGACCCAGTACTTC.